Listed here are 24 T cell receptor beta chains from one sample, sequenced in a study of T cell responses to AZD1222 COVID-19 vaccine. Libraries were prepared by immunoSEQ multiplex PCR; TCRdb keeps only in-frame clonotypes and omits some of them. The sample carries approximately 90,000 clones, about 90% recorded once. Here the sequenced sample was peripheral blood, taken on day 0 of AZD1222 vaccination. These receptors all stem from an adult in good health.

The genes are TRBV27 and TRBJ2-4; the D gene is possibly TRBD2 (6 bases). The CDR3 extends over 16 amino acids. Germline CDR1 reads MNHEY; CDR2 reads SMNVEV (reference sequence). V was pared by 3 bases and J by 9 bases, with 21 bases between. CDR3 region: CASSFQPGLARGIQYF. The CDR3 DNA reads as TGTGCCAGCAGTTTTCAACCGGGACTCGCGAGGGGCATTCAGTACTTC.

The rearrangement uses TRBV5-1 and TRBJ2-5; D call uncertain. Germline CDR1 is SGHRS and CDR2 is YFSETQ. V lost 2 bases to trimming and J lost 5 bases, with 22 bases between them. The CDR3 runs 17 residues. CDR3 bases: TGCGCCAGCAGCTTCTCCCTGATGGTGGGTGACTGGGAGACCCAGTACTTC. This translates into CASSFSLMVGDWETQYF. Full variable domain (outside the CDR3, taken from reference TRBV5-1 and TRBJ2-5): KAGVTQTPRYLIKTRGQQVTLSCSPISGHRSVSWYQQTPGQGLQFLFEYFSETQRNKGNFPGRFSGRQFSNSRSEMNVSTLELGDSALYLCASSFSLMVGDWETQYFGPGTRLLVL.

The J gene is TRBJ2-1, the V gene TRBV30; no firm D call. Trimming took 0 bases from V and 15 from J, leaving 12 bases between them. Germline lookup yields CDR1 GTSNPN and CDR2 SVGIG (reference sequence). CDR3 length: 11 amino acids. CDR3 residues: CAWSVGASAFF. The DNA of the CDR3 is TGTGCCTGGAGTGTCGGAGCGAGCGCGTTCTTC. The full variable domain, its missing parts supplied by reference TRBV30 and TRBJ2-1, is SQTIHQWPATLVQPVGSPLSLECTVEGTSNPNLYWYRQAAGRGLQLLFYSVGIGQISSEVPQNLSASRPQDRQFILSSKKLLLSDSGFYLCAWSVGASAFFGPGTRLTVL.

The chain has TRBV5-1 and TRBJ2-5; D not resolved. The germline V gene has CDR1 SGHRS and CDR2 YFSETQ. V was shortened by 4 bases and J by 2 bases, with 15 bases between the two germline ends. CDR3 length: 15 amino acids. The CDR3 bases are TGCGCCAGCAGCCCGGCCGTGGGCTATCAAGAGACCCAGTACTTC. Encoded protein: CASSPAVGYQETQYF.

The rearrangement joins TRBV27 to TRBJ2-7; either TRBD1 or TRBD2 may fit D (5 bases each). The CDR3 has 16 residues. V was shortened by 2 bases and J by 5 bases, with 19 bases between the two germline ends. Germline V gene data show CDR1 as MNHEY and CDR2 as SMNVEV (reference sequence). The CDR3 nucleotides are TGTGCCAGCAGTTTAGCCCCCGGGACGGGGAGACACGAGCAGTACTTC. Protein: CASSLAPGTGRHEQYF.

J is TRBJ2-5 and V is TRBV25-1; the D gene is possibly TRBD2 (7 bases). Germline V gene data show CDR1 as MGHDK and CDR2 as SYGVNS. The CDR3 consists of 13 residues. V was pared by 8 bases and J by 5 bases, with 15 bases between. The CDR3 loop is CASPEGGRETQYF. CDR3 DNA: TGTGCCAGCCCCGAGGGGGGGCGGGAGACCCAGTACTTC.

The J gene is TRBJ1-6, the V gene TRBV7-9; 7 nucleotides line up with TRBD1. Germline V gene data show CDR1 as SEHNR and CDR2 as FQNEAQ (reference sequence). V lost 5 bases to trimming and J lost 8 bases; unmatched junction nucleotides: 9. The CDR3 sequence is 15 residues long. CDR3 protein: CASSKNRQGHSPLHF. For the CDR3, the DNA is TGTGCCAGCAGCAAAAACAGACAGGGTCATTCACCCCTCCACTTT.

The J gene is TRBJ1-4, the V gene TRBV6-6; no firm D call. V lost 5 bases to trimming and J lost 4 bases, with 8 bases between them. The CDR3 loop spans 13 amino acids. From germline, CDR1 is MNHNY and CDR2 SVGAGI (reference sequence). The DNA for the CDR3 is TGTGCCAGCAGTCAGCTCGTTAATGAAAAACTGTTTTTT. This sequence encodes CASSQLVNEKLFF.

The chain is built from TRBV18 and TRBJ2-7, with D possibly matching TRBD1 (5 bases). Deletions cut 3 bases from V and 0 bases from J, with 6 bases between. Germline V gene data show CDR1 as KGHSH and CDR2 as LQKENI. The CDR3 spans 13 residues. The CDR3 is CASSPDSSYEQYF. The DNA for the CDR3 is TGTGCCAGCTCACCCGACAGCTCCTACGAGCAGTACTTC.

This clone was recorded a few times. The genes are TRBV6-5 and TRBJ1-5, with unresolved D. The CDR3 has 14 residues. Germline loops: CDR1 MNHEY, CDR2 SVGAGI. Between the trimmed V and J ends, which lost 6 bases and 0 bases, there was a span of 9 bases. In nucleotides, the CDR3 is TGTGCCAGCAGACTACGACTTAGCAATCAGCCCCAGCATTTT. Amino acid sequence: CASRLRLSNQPQHF.

V usage is TRBV7-9 and J usage is TRBJ1-2; D possibly corresponds to TRBD1 (5 bases). CDR1 and CDR2 from the germline V gene are SEHNR and FQNEAQ (reference sequence). The CDR3 sequence is 14 residues long. Trimming removed 3 bases from V and 9 bases from J, with 17 bases in between. CDR3 in DNA: TGTGCCAGCAGCTTTATGGGTAGGGGTGTGCGCTACACCTTC. Protein: CASSFMGRGVRYTF.

The gene calls are TRBV27 and TRBJ1-1; D is unclear. The V gene lost 6 bases and the J gene lost 3 bases, with 11 bases spanning the gap. The CDR3 spans 13 residues. From germline, CDR1 is MNHEY and CDR2 SMNVEV (reference sequence). This chain's CDR3 is CASSQTKYTEAFF. CDR3 DNA: TGTGCCAGCAGCCAAACGAAGTACACTGAAGCTTTCTTT.

The chain employs TRBV6-2 or TRBV6-3 and TRBJ1-1; D not resolved. Trimming removed 2 bases at V and 5 bases at J, with 6 bases between. This CDR3 region has 12 residues. The germline V gene encodes CDR1 MNHEY and CDR2 SVGEGT. The CDR3 bases are TGTGCCAGCAGTTACACGCGGACTGAAGCTTTCTTT. It yields the protein CASSYTRTEAFF.

This sequence joins TRBV7-6 and TRBJ1-3; possible D gene TRBD1, 5 bases. Per germline, CDR1 SGHVS and CDR2 FNYEAQ. With 5 bases removed from V and 2 bases from J, the gap between germline ends came to 19 bases. The CDR3 loop spans 17 amino acids. The CDR3 bases are TGTGCCAGCAGCCAAGGGGCGGGTTTTCGCCCTGGAAACACCATATATTTT. Protein: CASSQGAGFRPGNTIYF.

The gene calls are TRBV19 and TRBJ2-7; either TRBD1 or TRBD2 may fit D (6 bases each). Looked up from germline, CDR1 is LNHDA and CDR2 is SQIVND (reference sequence). The CDR3 spans 16 residues. V lost 5 bases and J 0 bases, leaving 17 bases between the germline ends. In DNA, the CDR3 is TGTGCCAGTAGTGGCCGAGGAGGGGGGAGCTCCTACGAGCAGTACTTC. It translates to CASSGRGGGSSYEQYF.

CDR3 nucleotides: TGCGCCAGCAGCCAAGAGCACCCGGACAGTGGGGCCAACGTCCTGACTTTC. Translated, it gives CASSQEHPDSGANVLTF. The V and J genes are TRBV4-1 and TRBJ2-6; the D gene is possibly TRBD1 (6 bases). CDR1 and CDR2 (germline): MGHRA, YSYEKL. The CDR3 is 17 amino acids. With 0 bases removed from V and 3 bases from J, the gap between germline ends came to 12 bases.

This chain joins TRBV7-9 and TRBJ1-6; the D is unclear. The V gene's germline CDR1 is SEHNR and CDR2 FQNEAQ (reference sequence). This CDR3 spans 16 amino acids. V was pared by 5 bases and J by 8 bases, with 19 bases between. The chain's CDR3 is CASSPEAGAVYSPLHF. The CDR3 DNA reads as TGTGCCAGCAGCCCTGAAGCCGGCGCGGTTTATTCACCCCTCCACTTT.

This rearrangement joins TRBV11-2 to TRBJ1-2, with D uncertain. V lost 0 bases and J 4 bases, leaving 12 bases between the germline ends. Per the germline V gene, CDR1 is SGHAT and CDR2 is FQNNGV. This CDR3 contains 15 residues. The CDR3 DNA reads as TGTGCCAGCAGCTTAGATAGGAGAGGTCTCTATGGCTACACCTTC. This codes for CASSLDRRGLYGYTF.

CDR3 amino acids: CAISGGQGYNEQFF. CDR3 nucleotides: TGTGCCATCAGTGGGGGACAGGGCTACAATGAGCAGTTCTTC. V usage is TRBV10-3 and J usage is TRBJ2-1; TRBD1 agrees at 9 bases. Germline loops: CDR1 ENHRY, CDR2 SYGVKD. The CDR3 has 14 amino acids. Trimming at V came to 4 bases and at J to 3 bases, leaving 1 base not matched to a gene.

The genes are TRBV19 and TRBJ2-7; the D gene could be TRBD1 or TRBD2 (7 bases each). The CDR3 is 14 residues long. Germline CDR1 LNHDA, CDR2 SQIVND (reference sequence). Deletions cut 6 bases from V and 3 bases from J, with 15 bases between. The chain's CDR3 is CASSQGGGIYEQYF. The DNA for the CDR3 is TGTGCCAGTAGCCAGGGGGGAGGGATCTACGAGCAGTACTTC.

The chain couples TRBV18 to TRBJ1-4; no reliable D call. This CDR3 has 13 residues. Trimming pared 6 bases from V and 5 bases from J, leaving 10 bases between. Germline V lookup: CDR1 KGHSH, CDR2 LQKENI. The CDR3 sequence: CASSPVANEKLFF. In DNA, the CDR3 is TGTGCCAGCTCTCCAGTGGCGAATGAAAAACTGTTTTTT.

The J gene is TRBJ1-2, the V gene TRBV5-1; no clear D. The CDR3 has 14 residues. The V gene lost 0 bases and the J gene lost 0 bases, with 6 bases spanning the gap. Germline V CDR1 and CDR2: SGHRS, YFSETQ. In nucleotides, the CDR3 is TGCGCCAGCAGCTTGGCGGCAGCTAACTATGGCTACACCTTC. Amino acid sequence: CASSLAAANYGYTF. Full variable domain (missing parts from reference TRBV5-1 and TRBJ1-2): KAGVTQTPRYLIKTRGQQVTLSCSPISGHRSVSWYQQTPGQGLQFLFEYFSETQRNKGNFPGRFSGRQFSNSRSEMNVSTLELGDSALYLCASSLAAANYGYTFGSGTRLTVV.

With respect to this clone: This specimen includes other DNA sequences encoding the same CDR3. The chain employs TRBV27 and TRBJ1-5; 9 positions agree with TRBD1. CDR1 is MNHEY, CDR2 SMNVEV, per germline (reference sequence). Trimming took 5 bases from V and 5 from J; bases not matched to a gene: 4. This CDR3 region has 14 residues. The CDR3 DNA is TGTGCCAGCAGTCCTCGGACAGGGGATCAGCCCCAGCATTTT. It is translated as CASSPRTGDQPQHF.

The gene calls are TRBV6-5 and TRBJ2-4; D may be TRBD1 (5 bases). The CDR3 sequence is 14 residues long. Trimming cost V 6 bases and J 8 bases, with 17 bases left between them. Germline assignment: CDR1 MNHEY and CDR2 SVGAGI. CDR3 in DNA: TGTGCCAGCAGCTCACCCCAGGGTTCGGACATTCAGTACTTC. It is translated as CASSSPQGSDIQYF.